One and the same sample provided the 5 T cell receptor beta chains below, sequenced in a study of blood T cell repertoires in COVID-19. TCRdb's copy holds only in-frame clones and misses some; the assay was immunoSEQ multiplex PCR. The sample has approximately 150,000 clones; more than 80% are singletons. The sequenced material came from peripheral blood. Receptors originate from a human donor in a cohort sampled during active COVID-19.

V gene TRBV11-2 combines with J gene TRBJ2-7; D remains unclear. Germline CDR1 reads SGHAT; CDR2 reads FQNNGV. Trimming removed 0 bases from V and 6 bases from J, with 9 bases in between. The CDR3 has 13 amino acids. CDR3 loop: CASSLDPQSEQYV. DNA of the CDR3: TGTGCCAGCAGCTTAGATCCTCAGTCCGAGCAGTACGTC.

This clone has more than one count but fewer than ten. In nucleotides, the CDR3 is TGTGCCAGCAGTTACTCTTCGGGAGAAAAACTGTTTTTT. It encodes CASSYSSGEKLFF. The chain employs TRBV6-6 and TRBJ1-4; D ambiguous. The CDR3 contains 13 residues. Germline V CDR1 and CDR2: MNHNY, SVGAGI (reference sequence). The V and J ends lost 0 bases and 8 bases respectively, with 7 bases between them.

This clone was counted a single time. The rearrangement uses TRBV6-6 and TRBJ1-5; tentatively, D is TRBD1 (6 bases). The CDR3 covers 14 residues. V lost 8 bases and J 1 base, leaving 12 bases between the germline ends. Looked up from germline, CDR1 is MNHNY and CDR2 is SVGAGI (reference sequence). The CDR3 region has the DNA TGTGCCAGCGGACAGTTTGGGAGCAATCAGCCCCAGCATTTT. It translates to CASGQFGSNQPQHF.

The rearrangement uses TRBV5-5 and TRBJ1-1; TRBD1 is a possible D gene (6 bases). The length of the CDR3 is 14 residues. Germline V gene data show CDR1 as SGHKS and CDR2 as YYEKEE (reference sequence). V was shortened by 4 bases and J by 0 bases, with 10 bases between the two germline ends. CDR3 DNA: TGTGCCAGCAGCACAACAGGGTTGAACACTGAAGCTTTCTTT. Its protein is CASSTTGLNTEAFF.

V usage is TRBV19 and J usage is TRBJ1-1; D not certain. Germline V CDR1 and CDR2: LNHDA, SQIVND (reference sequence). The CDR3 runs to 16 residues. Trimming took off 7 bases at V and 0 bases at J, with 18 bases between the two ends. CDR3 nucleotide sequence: TGTGCCAGTATCCCTTCGAAGGGAGGTGTGAACACTGAAGCTTTCTTT. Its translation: CASIPSKGGVNTEAFF.